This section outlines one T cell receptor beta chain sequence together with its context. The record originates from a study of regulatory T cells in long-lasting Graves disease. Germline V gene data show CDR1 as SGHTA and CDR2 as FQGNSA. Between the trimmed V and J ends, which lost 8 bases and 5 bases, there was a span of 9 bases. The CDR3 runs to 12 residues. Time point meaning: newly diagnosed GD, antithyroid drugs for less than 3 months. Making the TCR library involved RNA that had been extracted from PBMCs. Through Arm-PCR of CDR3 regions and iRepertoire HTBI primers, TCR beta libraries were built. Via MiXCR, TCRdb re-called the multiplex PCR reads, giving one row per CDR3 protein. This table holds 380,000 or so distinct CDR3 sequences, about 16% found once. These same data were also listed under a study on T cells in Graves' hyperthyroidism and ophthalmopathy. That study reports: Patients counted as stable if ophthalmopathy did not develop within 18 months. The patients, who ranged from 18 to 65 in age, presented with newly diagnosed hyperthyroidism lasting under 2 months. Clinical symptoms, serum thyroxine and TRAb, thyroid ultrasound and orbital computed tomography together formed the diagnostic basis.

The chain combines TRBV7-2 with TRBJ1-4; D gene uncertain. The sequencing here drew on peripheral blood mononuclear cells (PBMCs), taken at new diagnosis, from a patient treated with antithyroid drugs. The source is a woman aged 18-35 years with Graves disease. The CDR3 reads CASAVGNEKLFF. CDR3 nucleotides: TGTGCCAGCGCGGTGGGGAATGAAAAACTGTTTTTT.